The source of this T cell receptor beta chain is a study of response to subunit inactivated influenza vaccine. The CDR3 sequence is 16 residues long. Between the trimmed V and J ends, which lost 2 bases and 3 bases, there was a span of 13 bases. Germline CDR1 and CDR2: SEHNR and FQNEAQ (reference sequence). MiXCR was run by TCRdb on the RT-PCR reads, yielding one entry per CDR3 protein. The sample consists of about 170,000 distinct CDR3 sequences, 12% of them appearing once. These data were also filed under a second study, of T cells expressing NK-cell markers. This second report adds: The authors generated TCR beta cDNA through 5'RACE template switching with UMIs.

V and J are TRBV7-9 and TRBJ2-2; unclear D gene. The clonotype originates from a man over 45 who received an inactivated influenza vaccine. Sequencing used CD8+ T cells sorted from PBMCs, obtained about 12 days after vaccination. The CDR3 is CASSLNAYGDTGELFF. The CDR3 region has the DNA TGTGCCAGCAGCTTAAACGCCTACGGTGACACCGGGGAGCTGTTTTTT.